A single sample is the source of the 32 T cell receptor beta chains below, sequenced in a study of CD8 T cells in Susac syndrome (dated by TCRdb to the late 2010s). Library preparation was by the immunoSEQ multiplex PCR assay. RNA was extracted with the RNeasy kit and about 0.5 to 1 ug was reverse transcribed using random hexamers. The public reads were reprocessed in TCRdb via fastp at Q25 and MiXCR, keeping in-frame beta chains. Duplicate CDR3 protein sequences are folded into a single record with the most common DNA and genes. This sample holds 250,000 to 300,000 distinct CDR3 sequences; approximately 81% were observed only once. The ten largest clones take up over 0.095% of the sample. Sequencing was performed on CD8+ T cells from PBMCs. These receptors originate from a human donor with multiple sclerosis.

This clonotype was observed a single time. The rearrangement uses TRBV5-1 and TRBJ2-2; 7 bases are shared with TRBD2. The CDR3 runs 18 residues. Germline V lookup: CDR1 SGHRS, CDR2 YFSETQ. Germline trimming cut 0 bases from V and 6 bases from J; bases unmatched to any gene: 14. In DNA, the CDR3 is TGCGCCAGCAGCTTGGTCGCCCTTTCGCGGGAGCTGGCCGGGGAGCTGTTTTTT. Amino acid sequence: CASSLVALSRELAGELFF.

This chain joins TRBV11-2 and TRBJ2-5, with 8 bases that match TRBD1. The V gene's germline CDR1 is SGHAT and CDR2 FQNNGV. Trimming cost V 5 bases and J 5 bases; bases outside gene matches: 4. This CDR3 spans 13 amino acids. CDR3 residues: CASSPGGDETQYF. CDR3 nucleotides: TGTGCCAGCAGCCCAGGGGGCGACGAGACCCAGTACTTC.

This clonotype was seen just once. This sequence joins TRBV27 and TRBJ1-2, with TRBD1 identical over 7 bases. This CDR3 has 15 residues. V trimming: 5 bases; J trimming: 4 bases; junction bases outside the gene matches: 10. Germline CDR1 is MNHEY and CDR2 is SMNVEV (reference sequence). CDR3 in DNA: TGTGCCAGCAGTCTCACAGGGGCTAACTTCTATGGCTACACCTTC. Its protein product is CASSLTGANFYGYTF.

The rearrangement uses TRBV7-9 and TRBJ2-7; 11 bases line up with TRBD2. The CDR3 totals 15 residues. V gave up 5 bases and J gave up 4 bases; unmatched junction bases: 7. The germline V gene has CDR1 SEHNR and CDR2 FQNEAQ (reference sequence). The CDR3 DNA reads as TGTGCCAGCAGCCTTTGGACTAGCGGGCAATACGAGCAGTACTTC. This translates into CASSLWTSGQYEQYF. The full variable domain, completed using reference TRBV7-9 and TRBJ2-7, is DTGVSQNPRHKITKRGQNVTFRCDPISEHNRLYWYRQTLGQGPEFLTYFQNEAQLEKSRLLSDRFSAERPKGSFSTLEIQRTEQGDSAMYLCASSLWTSGQYEQYFGPGTRLTVT.

V and J are TRBV19 and TRBJ1-5; D is uncertain. V was cut by 4 bases and J by 5 bases, with 15 bases left in between. The germline V gene encodes CDR1 LNHDA and CDR2 SQIVND (reference sequence). The CDR3 sequence is 15 residues long. DNA for the CDR3: TGTGCCAGTAGTAGCTACACGGGCGAATATCAGCCCCAGCATTTT. Translating it yields CASSSYTGEYQPQHF.

This chain joins TRBV19 and TRBJ1-1, with a weak D call TRBD1 (6 bases). Trimming shortened V by 4 bases and J by 3 bases, and 18 bases separated the two germline ends. The CDR3 covers 16 residues. Germline values: CDR1 LNHDA, CDR2 SQIVND (reference sequence). The CDR3 DNA reads as TGTGCCAGTAGTAAGTTCGGGGGCGTCAGGGACACTGAAGCTTTCTTT. It codes for CASSKFGGVRDTEAFF.

The gene calls are TRBV5-1 and TRBJ2-7, with D perhaps matching TRBD1 (5 bases). Per germline, CDR1 SGHRS and CDR2 YFSETQ. The CDR3 sequence is 12 residues long. The V gene lost 4 bases and the J gene lost 7 bases, with 12 bases spanning the gap. Here the CDR3 reads CASSGATWEQYF. The DNA for the CDR3 is TGCGCCAGCAGCGGGGCAACTTGGGAGCAGTACTTC.

This rearrangement joins TRBV20-1 to TRBJ2-1, with D possibly being TRBD2 (6 bases). This CDR3 spans 12 amino acids. Germline values: CDR1 DFQATT, CDR2 SNEGSKA (reference sequence). The V end was cut by 3 bases, the J end by 9 bases, with 12 bases between. The DNA for the CDR3 is TGCAGTGCTAGTCTAGGCGGGGCTGAGCAGTTCTTC. Its translation: CSASLGGAEQFF.

The V call is TRBV7-6, the J call TRBJ1-4; D uncertain. V shed 5 bases and J shed 4 bases, with 11 bases lying between them. The CDR3 sequence is 14 residues long. Germline CDR1 reads SGHVS; CDR2 reads FNYEAQ. CDR3: CASSPGVLNEKLFF. Here the CDR3 DNA reads TGTGCCAGCAGCCCAGGAGTTCTTAATGAAAAACTGTTTTTT.

This clonotype was recorded once. This chain joins TRBV3-1 and TRBJ1-3, with D hard to call. The V gene lost 0 bases and the J gene lost 0 bases, with 6 bases spanning the gap. The CDR3 has 15 amino acids. Germline V gene sequence: CDR1 LGHDT, CDR2 YNNKEL (reference sequence). CDR3 loop: CASSQDSTSGNTIYF. In DNA, the CDR3 is TGTGCCAGCAGCCAAGATTCCACCTCTGGAAACACCATATATTTT. Variable domain in full (rest from reference TRBV3-1 and TRBJ1-3): DTAVSQTPKYLVTQMGNDKSIKCEQNLGHDTMYWYKQDSKKFLKIMFSYNNKELIINETVPNRFSPKSPDKAHLNLHINSLELGDSAVYFCASSQDSTSGNTIYFGEGSWLTVV.

The chain joins TRBV28 to TRBJ2-1; TRBD2 might be the D (6 bases). The V end was cut by 2 bases, the J end by 8 bases, with 19 bases between. Germline V gives CDR1 MDHEN, CDR2 SYDVKM. The CDR3 length is 16 residues. The CDR3 bases are TGTGCCAGCAGTTTAACGCCGGGACTGGGCAGGGATGAGCAGTTCTTC. Its protein is CASSLTPGLGRDEQFF.

The chain uses TRBV9 and TRBJ1-2; D possibly corresponds to TRBD1 (5 bases). V was clipped by 1 base and J by 3 bases, with 22 bases between them. This CDR3 is built from 18 residues. In germline, CDR1 is SGDLS, CDR2 YYNGEE. CDR3 bases: TGTGCCAGCAGCGTAAACCGTTGGGGCAGGGTGTCGGACTATGGCTACACCTTC. Protein: CASSVNRWGRVSDYGYTF.

J is TRBJ2-1 and V is TRBV11-2; 14 bases match TRBD2. Germline V lookup: CDR1 SGHAT, CDR2 FQNNGV. This CDR3 is 20 amino acids long. V lost 1 base and J lost 3; bases outside the gene matches: 11. CDR3 in amino acids: CASSLGVRPGLAGDYNEQFF. CDR3 sequence (DNA): TGTGCCAGCAGCTTAGGCGTCCGACCGGGACTAGCGGGAGACTACAATGAGCAGTTCTTC.

The chain is built from TRBV4-1 and TRBJ2-1, with 9 bases that match TRBD2. The V and J ends lost 2 bases and 7 bases, in that order; junction bases with no gene match: 9. CDR3 size: 16 residues. Germline V gene lookup returns CDR1 MGHRA and CDR2 YSYEKL. As DNA, the CDR3 is TGCGCCAGCAGCCAATTAAGCGGGAGGAATATTAATGAGCAGTTCTTC. Amino acids: CASSQLSGRNINEQFF.

The chain has TRBV27 and TRBJ2-7; weak D call: TRBD2 (6 bases). The CDR3 has 14 amino acids. Germline V gene data show CDR1 as MNHEY and CDR2 as SMNVEV (reference sequence). V was pared by 5 bases and J by 6 bases, with 17 bases between. CDR3 loop: CASSLGGTLSEQYF. The CDR3 DNA follows: TGTGCCAGCAGTCTAGGCGGGACTCTCTCCGAGCAGTACTTC.

This chain connects TRBV9 to TRBJ2-3; D not certain. CDR3 length equals 12 residues. Trimming cost V 3 bases and J 7 bases, with 9 bases left between them. The germline gives CDR1 SGDLS, CDR2 YYNGEE. CDR3 residues: CASSETTNTQYF. In DNA form, the CDR3 reads TGTGCCAGCAGCGAAACAACCAATACGCAGTATTTT.

This clonotype was seen a single time. This rearrangement joins TRBV7-9 to TRBJ2-7; possibly TRBD1 or TRBD2 for D (5 bases each). The CDR3 sequence is 16 residues long. The V and J ends lost 3 bases and 2 bases respectively, with 17 bases between them. CDR1 and CDR2 from the germline V gene are SEHNR and FQNEAQ (reference sequence). The CDR3 reads CASSFGRDGATYEQYF. CDR3 in DNA: TGTGCCAGCAGCTTTGGACGGGACGGGGCAACCTACGAGCAGTACTTC. Based on the CDR3 plus reference TRBV7-9 and TRBJ2-7, the full variable domain is DTGVSQNPRHKITKRGQNVTFRCDPISEHNRLYWYRQTLGQGPEFLTYFQNEAQLEKSRLLSDRFSAERPKGSFSTLEIQRTEQGDSAMYLCASSFGRDGATYEQYFGPGTRLTVT.

The chain carries TRBV15 and TRBJ2-7; TRBD1 matches at 10 bases. The germline CDR1 and CDR2 sequences are LNHNV and YYDKDF (reference sequence). The ends lost 8 bases at V and 4 bases at J; junction bases unmatched: 11. The CDR3 consists of 15 residues. The CDR3 DNA is TGTGCCACCGCAAAGGGGACAGGGGAGAGGTACGAGCAGTACTTC. It is translated as CATAKGTGERYEQYF.

The chain employs TRBV9 and TRBJ1-3; unclear D gene. This CDR3 is built from 15 residues. The germline V gene encodes CDR1 SGDLS and CDR2 YYNGEE. Trimming pared 0 bases from V and 4 bases from J, leaving 11 bases between. CDR3 nucleotides: TGTGCCAGCAGCGTAGGCGGGGAGGACGGAAACACCATATATTTT. This sequence encodes CASSVGGEDGNTIYF.

The genes are TRBV28 and TRBJ2-3; 7 nucleotides agree with TRBD1. V gave up 3 bases and J gave up 0 bases; unmatched junction bases: 6. CDR3 size: 16 residues. Germline V CDR1 and CDR2: MDHEN, SYDVKM. CDR3 region: CASSFGTDTSTDTQYF. CDR3 sequence (DNA): TGTGCCAGCAGTTTCGGGACAGACACTAGCACAGATACGCAGTATTTT.

CDR3 coding DNA: TGTGCCAGCAGCTTAAATCGACTCGAGGAGGAGCAGTTCTTC. It translates to CASSLNRLEEEQFF. This chain links TRBV7-9 with TRBJ2-1; D unresolved. This CDR3 is 14 amino acids long. CDR1 is SEHNR and CDR2 is FQNEAQ in the germline V gene (reference sequence). V shed 2 bases and J shed 10 bases, with 15 bases lying between them.

The chain recombines TRBV27 with TRBJ1-2, with D maybe TRBD1 (6 bases). Trimming stripped 5 bases from V and 6 bases from J, with 16 bases between. Germline V gene data show CDR1 as MNHEY and CDR2 as SMNVEV (reference sequence). The CDR3 contains 14 residues. The CDR3 DNA follows: TGTGCCAGCAGTCCCTTCACAGGGAGCCATGGCTACACCTTC. Its translation: CASSPFTGSHGYTF.

The chain uses TRBV29-1 and TRBJ2-2, with D possibly TRBD2 on 5 matching bases. V was cut by 7 bases and J by 7 bases, with 10 bases left in between. Germline V lookup: CDR1 SQVTM, CDR2 ANQGSEA. The CDR3 extends over 11 amino acids. The DNA for the CDR3 is TGCAGCGGAACAAGCGGCGGGGAGCTGTTTTTT. Its translation: CSGTSGGELFF.

The CDR3 nucleotides read TGTGCCAGCAGCTCAACTCGAGGTGTGTGGAATGACGAGCAGTACTTC. Amino acid sequence: CASSSTRGVWNDEQYF. The chain recombines TRBV11-1 with TRBJ2-7, with D unresolved. CDR3 length: 16 amino acids. CDR1 and CDR2 from the germline V gene are SGHAT and FQDESV (reference sequence). The germline V and J ends were trimmed by 4 bases and 5 bases, with 21 bases remaining between them.

The chain carries TRBV3-1 and TRBJ2-5; 8 bases map to TRBD2. This CDR3 contains 16 residues. The V and J ends lost 3 bases and 5 bases, in that order; junction bases with no gene match: 11. Germline V gives CDR1 LGHDT, CDR2 YNNKEL (reference sequence). The CDR3 here is CASSHGPGLGPETQYF. The CDR3 nucleotides are TGTGCCAGCAGCCACGGACCGGGACTAGGACCGGAGACCCAGTACTTC.

This clonotype was seen a handful of times. The chain has TRBV5-1 and TRBJ2-2, with D possibly TRBD1 on 5 matching bases. Trimming left V 2 bases short and J 1 base short, with 12 bases between. Germline CDR1 reads SGHRS; CDR2 reads YFSETQ. The CDR3 extends over 16 amino acids. Written as DNA, the CDR3 is TGCGCCAGCAGCTTCAGACAGACCTTGAACACCGGGGAGCTGTTTTTT. Translated: CASSFRQTLNTGELFF.

In its sample, this clonotype was seen once. The V gene is TRBV15, the J gene TRBJ1-3; maybe TRBD1 (6 bases). V was shortened by 0 bases and J by 1 base, with 10 bases between the two germline ends. CDR3 length: 16 residues. The germline V gene has CDR1 LNHNV and CDR2 YYDKDF (reference sequence). CDR3 sequence (DNA): TGTGCCACCAGCAGAGATAGGGGGAAGTCTGGAAACACCATATATTTT. This sequence encodes CATSRDRGKSGNTIYF.

This clonotype was detected once. The chain is built from TRBV28 and TRBJ2-4; unclear D gene. The CDR3 runs to 14 residues. CDR1 MDHEN and CDR2 SYDVKM come from the germline V gene. Trimming cost V 4 bases and J 7 bases, with 14 bases left between them. CDR3 in DNA: TGTGCCAGCAGTTCTAGTTTCAGTTTGAACATTCAGTACTTC. It encodes CASSSSFSLNIQYF.

The rearrangement links TRBV5-6 to TRBJ1-5; D unresolved. This CDR3 region has 14 residues. Germline V gene sequence: CDR1 SGHDT, CDR2 YYEEEE. Trimming shortened V by 1 base and J by 5 bases, and 10 bases separated the two germline ends. CDR3 sequence: CASSLWPLYQPQHF. The CDR3 DNA reads TGTGCCAGCAGCTTGTGGCCTCTCTATCAGCCCCAGCATTTT.

V gene TRBV9 combines with J gene TRBJ2-7; 8 nucleotides match TRBD2. Trimming removed 4 bases from V and 6 bases from J; junction bases left unmatched: 6. Germline V gives CDR1 SGDLS, CDR2 YYNGEE. This CDR3 spans 13 amino acids. CDR3 residues: CASSPGTRGEQYF. CDR3 DNA: TGTGCCAGCAGCCCCGGGACTAGAGGCGAGCAGTACTTC.

This clonotype appeared once. The rearrangement joins TRBV20-1 to TRBJ2-5; 11 bases match TRBD2. Germline CDR1 reads DFQATT; CDR2 reads SNEGSKA (reference sequence). V was clipped by 5 bases and J by 0 bases; unmatched bases: 14. This CDR3 is built from 18 residues. The CDR3 spells CSAFTGTSGALYQETQYF. The CDR3 bases are TGCAGTGCTTTTACCGGGACTAGCGGAGCACTGTACCAAGAGACCCAGTACTTC.

The V gene is TRBV6-5, the J gene TRBJ2-1; 8 bases fit TRBD1. The CDR3 has 15 amino acids. The V gene's germline CDR1 is MNHEY and CDR2 SVGAGI. Trimming removed 4 bases from V and 4 bases from J; junction bases left unmatched: 6. This CDR3 reads CASSSRDRFYNEQFF. As DNA, the CDR3 is TGTGCCAGCAGTTCCCGGGACAGGTTTTACAATGAGCAGTTCTTC.